This T cell receptor (beta chain) was profiled in a study of shared clonotypes between healthy human individuals. TCRdb's table, derived via immunoSEQ multiplex PCR, lists solely in-frame clones and lacks some. The table includes roughly 2 million clones, almost 96% detected once. Germline V gives CDR1 GTSNPN, CDR2 SVGIG (reference sequence). The CDR3 totals 12 residues. The germline V and J ends were trimmed by 2 bases and 4 bases, with 8 bases remaining between them. Sequenced material: naive CD4+ T cells sorted from blood. Subset noted: CD45RA+ positively selected. The genes are TRBV30 and TRBJ1-2; no reliable D call. This clonotype was sampled from a man younger than 35 in good health. As DNA, the CDR3 is TGTGCCTGGAGTCCACTGGGCTATGGCTACACCTTC. It codes for CAWSPLGYGYTF. Variable domain in full (rest from reference TRBV30 and TRBJ1-2): SQTIHQWPATLVQPVGSPLSLECTVEGTSNPNLYWYRQAAGRGLQLLFYSVGIGQISSEVPQNLSASRPQDRQFILSSKKLLLSDSGFYLCAWSPLGYGYTFGSGTRLTVV.